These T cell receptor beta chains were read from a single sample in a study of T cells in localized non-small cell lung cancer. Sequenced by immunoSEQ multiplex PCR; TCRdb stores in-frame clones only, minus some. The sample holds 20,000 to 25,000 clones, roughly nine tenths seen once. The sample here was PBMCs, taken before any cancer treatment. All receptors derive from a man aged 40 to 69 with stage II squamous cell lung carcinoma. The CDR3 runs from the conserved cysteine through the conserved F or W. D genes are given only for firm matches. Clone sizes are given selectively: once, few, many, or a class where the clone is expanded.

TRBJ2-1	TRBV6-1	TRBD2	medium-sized	TGTGCCAGCAGTGAAGGACTAGCGGGGGGACCGATCTACAATGAGCAGTTCTTC	CASSEGLAGGPIYNEQFF
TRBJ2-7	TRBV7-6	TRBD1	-	TGTGCCAGCAGCTTTGGACAGGGGGCTTCCTACGAGCAGTACTTC	CASSFGQGASYEQYF
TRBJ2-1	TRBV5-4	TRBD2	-	TGTGCCAGCAGCCCCGTTTCTGCGGGGGGCCCCAATGAGCAGTTCTTC	CASSPVSAGGPNEQFF
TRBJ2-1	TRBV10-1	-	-	TGCGCCAGCAGAACCATCCGCAGACCCTACAATGAGCAGTTCTTC	CASRTIRRPYNEQFF
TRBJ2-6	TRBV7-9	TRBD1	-	TGTGCCAGCAGCGACTATGTGAGACAGGGGTTGGCCAACGTCCTGACTTTC	CASSDYVRQGLANVLTF
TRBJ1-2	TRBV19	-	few	TGTGCCAGTTCCCGACCGGGTTCGGCAGGGTCCTCCTATGGCTACACCTTC	CASSRPGSAGSSYGYTF
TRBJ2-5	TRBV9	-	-	TGTGCCAGCAGCGTAGGGTGGGCAGAGACCCAGTACTTC	CASSVGWAETQYF
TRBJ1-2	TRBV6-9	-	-	TGTGCCAGCAGTGCCCTCGGAGGGTATGGCTACACCTTC	CASSALGGYGYTF
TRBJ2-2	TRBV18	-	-	TGTGCCAGCTCACCTGAGAAGGGACCCGGGGAGCTGTTTTTT	CASSPEKGPGELFF
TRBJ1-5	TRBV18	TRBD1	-	TGTGCCAGCTCACTCAAGGGACAGGGCAATAGCAATCAGCCCCAGCATTTT	CASSLKGQGNSNQPQHF
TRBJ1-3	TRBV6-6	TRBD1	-	TGTGCCAGCAGTTCCGGGACAGGGGGTAGAAACACCATATATTTT	CASSSGTGGRNTIYF
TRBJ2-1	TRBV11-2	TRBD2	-	TGTGCCAGCAGCTTAGGGACTAGCGGGAATGAGCAGTTCTTC	CASSLGTSGNEQFF
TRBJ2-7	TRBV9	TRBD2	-	TGTGCCAGCAGCGGGGGCGGGACTAGCGACTACGAGCAGTACTTC	CASSGGGTSDYEQYF
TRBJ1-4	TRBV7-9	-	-	TGTGCCAGCAGCTTAAGGCAGGGTAACGAAAAACTGTTTTTT	CASSLRQGNEKLFF
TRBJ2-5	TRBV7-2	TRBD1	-	TGTGCCAGCAGAAGTCCTGGACAGGGGGGAAAGACCCAGTACTTC	CASRSPGQGGKTQYF